This is a list of T cell receptor beta chains from one sample in a study of blood T cell repertoires in COVID-19. Here immunoSEQ multiplex PCR was the method, and the copy in TCRdb shows in-frame clones only, minus some. The sample includes around 81,000 clones, about nine tenths seen only once; the top ten take less than 2.5%. Sample: peripheral blood. The source is a woman aged 55-69 years with acute or convalescent COVID-19. CDR3s include the opening cysteine and the closing phenylalanine or tryptophan. The D gene is left open where the match is weak. Clone size is not always given. Where it is, it says once, few, many or a class for expanded clones.

d_call	v_call	clone_size	cdr3_length	j_call	cdr3_nt	cdr3_aa
TRBD2	TRBV4-2	.	16	TRBJ2-5	TGTGCCAGCAGCCAAGATCCGGCGGGAGGGCAAGAGACCCAGTACTTC	CASSQDPAGGQETQYF
TRBD1	TRBV6-2/TRBV6-3	.	13	TRBJ1-1	TGTGCCAGCAGTCCCGACAGGGACACTGAAGCTTTCTTT	CASSPDRDTEAFF
TRBD2	TRBV4-3	once	17	TRBJ2-3	TGCGCCAGCAGCCAAGATCTGGGCGGACTAGCGGGAGATACGCAGTATTTT	CASSQDLGGLAGDTQYF
.	TRBV7-9	few	12	TRBJ1-1	TGTGCCAGCAGCTTAGTGAGCAGGGAAGCTTTCTTT	CASSLVSREAFF
.	TRBV7-9	.	14	TRBJ1-4	TGTGCCAGCAGCTTAGTGGGGGCTGATGAAAAACTGTTTTTT	CASSLVGADEKLFF
TRBD1	TRBV6-2/TRBV6-3	once	14	TRBJ1-1	TGTGCCAGCAGCAACGGACAGGGTAACACTGAAGCTTTCTTT	CASSNGQGNTEAFF
TRBD1	TRBV28	.	14	TRBJ1-1	TGTGCCAGCTCCTGGGGACAGCTGAACACTGAAGCTTTCTTT	CASSWGQLNTEAFF
TRBD1	TRBV7-7	.	15	TRBJ2-1	TGTGCCAGCAGCTTGGGACAGGGGAGTTACAATGAGCAGTTCTTC	CASSLGQGSYNEQFF
.	TRBV30	.	13	TRBJ1-2	TGTGCCTGGGGCACCGGAGGGGCCTATGGCTACACCTTC	CAWGTGGAYGYTF
.	TRBV7-8	once	15	TRBJ1-5	TGTGCCAGCAGCTTAGGTTCCAGGGTACATCAGCCCCAGCATTTT	CASSLGSRVHQPQHF
.	TRBV29-1	.	14	TRBJ2-3	TGCAGCGGGGACGGGGGGCCAAACACAGATACGCAGTATTTT	CSGDGGPNTDTQYF
.	TRBV7-9	.	12	TRBJ1-1	TGTGCCAGCAGCTTCAGGAACACTGAAGCTTTCTTT	CASSFRNTEAFF
.	TRBV13	.	17	TRBJ2-7	TGTGCCAGCAGCCAGCAAGGGGGTCTAGGGAGCTCCTACGAGCAGTACTTC	CASSQQGGLGSSYEQYF
TRBD1	TRBV5-4	once	15	TRBJ1-4	TGTGCCAGCAGCTCCCCGGGACAGGTGAATGAAAAACTGTTTTTT	CASSSPGQVNEKLFF
.	TRBV7-7	.	14	TRBJ2-1	TGTGCCAGCAGCCCCGGGGGACAGCCCAATGAGCAGTTCTTC	CASSPGGQPNEQFF
TRBD1	TRBV28	.	16	TRBJ2-1	TGTGCCAGCAGTAAAAGGGACAGGGGAATGTGGGATGAGCAGTTCTTC	CASSKRDRGMWDEQFF
.	TRBV19	few	16	TRBJ1-5	TGTGCCAGTAGGGACCGGGACAAAGCCCGCAATCAGCCCCAGCATTTT	CASRDRDKARNQPQHF
TRBD1	TRBV19	few	16	TRBJ1-1	TGTGCCAGTAGCGATTCCGGGACAGGGTATATCCCTGAAGCTTTCTTT	CASSDSGTGYIPEAFF
TRBD1	TRBV6-5	few	13	TRBJ2-7	TGTGCCAGCAGCCTTTACAGGGGGCGCGAGCAGTACTTC	CASSLYRGREQYF
.	TRBV10-3	.	14	TRBJ2-3	TGTGCCATCAGTGAGGGTCAGTTCACAGATACGCAGTATTTT	CAISEGQFTDTQYF
TRBD2	TRBV15	once	19	TRBJ2-7	TGTGCCACCAGCAGAGAGCGGGTAGCGGGAGGCCGTAGCTCCTACGAGCAGTACTTC	CATSRERVAGGRSSYEQYF
TRBD2	TRBV7-2	.	14	TRBJ2-1	TGTGCCAGCAGCTTAAGGATGGGAGGGAATGAGCAGTTCTTC	CASSLRMGGNEQFF
TRBD2	TRBV3-1/TRBV3-2	.	13	TRBJ2-7	TGTGCCAGCAGCCCTACCCCTGGGGGGGGGTTGTACTTC	CASSPTPGGGLYF
.	TRBV29-1	once	12	TRBJ2-7	TGCAGCGTTGTAACCAGCGTTTACGAGCAGTACTTC	CSVVTSVYEQYF
TRBD1	TRBV7-2	.	14	TRBJ2-7	TGTGCCAGCAGCCAGCGGACAGGGCCTCACGAGCAGTACTTC	CASSQRTGPHEQYF
.	TRBV7-2	.	15	TRBJ2-7	TGTGCCAGCAGCGTAAGCAGCGGGCAGGGCTACGAGCAGTACTTC	CASSVSSGQGYEQYF
.	TRBV12-3/TRBV12-4	.	12	TRBJ1-2	TGTGCCAGCAGTGGCACAAACTATGGCTACACCTTC	CASSGTNYGYTF
.	TRBV3-1/TRBV3-2	.	12	TRBJ2-5	TGTGCCAGCAGCCGGCGGGACGAGACCCAGTACTTC	CASSRRDETQYF
.	TRBV5-1	.	12	TRBJ2-1	TGCGCCAGCAGCCTGGAGGCGGGGGCACAGTTCTTC	CASSLEAGAQFF
.	TRBV30	.	13	TRBJ1-4	TGTGCCTGGAGTTCGCAGGGATATGAAAAACTGTTTTTT	CAWSSQGYEKLFF
TRBD1	TRBV6-2/TRBV6-3	.	16	TRBJ2-2	TGTGCCAGCAGTTACCGAGGACAGGGAAAGACCGGGGAGCTGTTTTTT	CASSYRGQGKTGELFF
.	TRBV6-5	.	13	TRBJ1-2	TGTGCCAGCAGTTACGGGCCGATCGGCGGCTACACCTTC	CASSYGPIGGYTF
TRBD1	TRBV27	.	15	TRBJ2-3	TGTGCCAGCAGTGTGGACAGGGCAAGCACAGATACGCAGTATTTT	CASSVDRASTDTQYF
.	TRBV7-9	.	14	TRBJ1-1	TGTGCCAGCAGCTTAGTCCCGGCAGGGCGTGAAGCTTTCTTT	CASSLVPAGREAFF
.	TRBV28	.	12	TRBJ2-7	TGTGCCAGCAGTTTGCAGGGCTACGAGCAGTACTTC	CASSLQGYEQYF
.	TRBV7-9	once	15	TRBJ1-4	TGTGCCAGCAGCTTAGACAACGCGGCTAATGAAAAACTGTTTTTT	CASSLDNAANEKLFF
.	TRBV29-1	.	12	TRBJ1-1	TGCAGCGTTGAGGGTCCGGGCACTGAAGCTTTCTTT	CSVEGPGTEAFF
.	TRBV15	.	14	TRBJ1-1	TGTGCCACCAGCAGAGAAGAGGGAGACACTGAAGCTTTCTTT	CATSREEGDTEAFF
TRBD2	TRBV7-3	once	18	TRBJ2-3	TGTGCCAGCAGCTTAATTGGTAGCGGGAGTCGTCCGGGAGATACGCAGTATTTT	CASSLIGSGSRPGDTQYF
TRBD2	TRBV2	.	16	TRBJ2-1	TGTGCCAGCAGTGACCACGGACCCAGGGAGGGCAATGAGCAGTTCTTC	CASSDHGPREGNEQFF
.	TRBV28	once	13	TRBJ1-1	TGTGCCAGCAGTTTTCAGGCGGGCACTGAAGCTTTCTTT	CASSFQAGTEAFF
TRBD2	TRBV27	.	19	TRBJ2-2	TGTGCCAGCAGTTCTACCCTTCAGGTGGGAGGGCCGTTAGCCGGGGAGCTGTTTTTT	CASSSTLQVGGPLAGELFF
.	TRBV7-2	.	15	TRBJ2-2	TGTGCCAGCAGCCCGGAGGCTATAAGATCCGGGGAGCTGTTTTTT	CASSPEAIRSGELFF